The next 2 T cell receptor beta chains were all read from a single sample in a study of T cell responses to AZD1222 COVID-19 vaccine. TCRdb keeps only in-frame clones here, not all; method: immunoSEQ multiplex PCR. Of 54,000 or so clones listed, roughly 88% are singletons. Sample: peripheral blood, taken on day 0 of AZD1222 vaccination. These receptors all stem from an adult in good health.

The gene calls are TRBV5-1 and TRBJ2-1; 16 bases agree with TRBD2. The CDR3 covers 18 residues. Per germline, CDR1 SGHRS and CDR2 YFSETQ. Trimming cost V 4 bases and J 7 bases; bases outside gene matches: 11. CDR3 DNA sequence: TGCGCCAGCAGCAGGGGACTAGCGGGAGGGCCCGAGTTGAATGAGCAGTTCTTC. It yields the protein CASSRGLAGGPELNEQFF.

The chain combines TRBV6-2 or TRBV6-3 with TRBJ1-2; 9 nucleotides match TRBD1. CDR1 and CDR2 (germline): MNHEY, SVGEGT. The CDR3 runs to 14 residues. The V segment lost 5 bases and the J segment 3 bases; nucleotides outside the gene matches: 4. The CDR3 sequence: CASSTTGGDYGYTF. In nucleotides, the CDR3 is TGTGCCAGCAGTACAACAGGGGGCGACTATGGCTACACCTTC.